The 18 T cell receptor beta chains listed next were all sequenced from one sample in a study of resident and recirculating memory T cells in vitiligo. Clones were sequenced by immunoSEQ multiplex PCR, and TCRdb holds only the in-frame ones, with some missing. The sample lists 55,000 to 75,000 clones; 90% to 95% were seen once. Sequenced: blood. These receptors were taken from a male donor with vitiligo.

The chain recombines TRBV5-6 with TRBJ2-3; 9 bases line up with TRBD1. CDR3 length: 16 amino acids. Unmatched junction bases numbered 6, after V lost 0 bases and J lost 4 bases. Germline V gene data show CDR1 as SGHDT and CDR2 as YYEEEE. In nucleotides, the CDR3 is TGTGCCAGCAGCTTGGCCGGGACAGGGCGTGCAGATACGCAGTATTTT. Translation: CASSLAGTGRADTQYF.

The gene calls are TRBV5-4 and TRBJ1-2, with TRBD1 matching over 8 bases. From germline, CDR1 is SGHNT and CDR2 YYREEE (reference sequence). Losses at the gene ends were 1 base for V and 4 bases for J; bases not matched to a gene: 3. This CDR3 is built from 14 residues. Here the CDR3 reads CASSLQGAGYGYTF. The CDR3 nucleotides are TGTGCCAGCAGCTTGCAGGGGGCGGGCTATGGCTACACCTTC.

The chain has TRBV6-4 and TRBJ2-1, with D possibly TRBD2 on 6 matching bases. Trimming stripped 5 bases from V and 8 bases from J, with 13 bases between. The CDR3 is 13 amino acids. Per the germline V gene, CDR1 is MRHNA and CDR2 is SNTAGT. The chain's CDR3 is CASSRTTLDEQFF. The CDR3 DNA reads as TGTGCCAGCAGTCGGACTACGCTTGATGAGCAGTTCTTC.

The chain has TRBV2 and TRBJ2-1; D might be TRBD1 (6 bases). Germline CDR1 and CDR2: SNHLY and FYNNEI. The CDR3 spans 14 residues. Trimming stripped 2 bases from V and 10 bases from J, with 15 bases between. CDR3 residues: CASSEQQGLREQFF. The CDR3 nucleotides read TGTGCCAGCAGTGAACAACAGGGATTAAGAGAGCAGTTCTTC.

The V and J genes are TRBV23-1 and TRBJ1-5, with 7 bases that match TRBD1. TRBV23-1 is filed as an ORF, its function uncertain. The CDR3 totals 17 residues. V shed 3 bases, J shed 7 bases, and the junction held 15 bases outside the gene matches. This CDR3 reads CASSQTGLESSDQPQHF. DNA of the CDR3: TGCGCCAGCAGTCAGACAGGGCTGGAATCCTCCGACCAGCCCCAGCATTTT.

The chain is built from TRBV30 and TRBJ2-7, with D perhaps matching TRBD1 (7 bases). Looked up from germline, CDR1 is GTSNPN and CDR2 is SVGIG (reference sequence). V was cut by 5 bases and J by 7 bases, with 12 bases left in between. This CDR3 spans 11 amino acids. CDR3 sequence reads: CAWGQGGEQYF. CDR3 bases: TGTGCCTGGGGGCAGGGGGGAGAGCAGTACTTC.

The chain uses TRBV5-1 and TRBJ1-2, with D maybe TRBD1 (5 bases). Germline loops: CDR1 SGHRS, CDR2 YFSETQ. CDR3 length: 14 residues. V dropped 0 bases and J dropped 1 base, with 7 bases sitting between them. Here the CDR3 reads CASSLGQYNYGYTF. The CDR3 DNA reads as TGCGCCAGCAGCTTGGGACAGTATAACTATGGCTACACCTTC.

The chain employs TRBV2 and TRBJ1-2; D call uncertain. V shed 6 bases and J shed 4 bases, with 12 bases lying between them. The CDR3 totals 13 residues. Germline lookup yields CDR1 SNHLY and CDR2 FYNNEI. The CDR3 is CASRFRGSYGYTF. The DNA of the CDR3 is TGTGCCAGCAGGTTCCGAGGGTCCTATGGCTACACCTTC.

Of note for this clone: Other DNA sequences in this sample translate to the same CDR3. The V and J genes are TRBV5-4 and TRBJ2-7; D gene ambiguous. Germline lookup yields CDR1 SGHNT and CDR2 YYREEE (reference sequence). V was clipped by 4 bases and J by 3 bases, with 14 bases between them. The CDR3 sequence is 14 residues long. CDR3 sequence reads: CASSLGRSIYEQYF. The CDR3 DNA sequence: TGTGCCAGCAGCCTAGGAAGGTCCATCTACGAGCAGTACTTC. The whole variable domain, remainder taken from reference TRBV5-4 and TRBJ2-7, is ETGVTQSPTHLIKTRGQQVTLRCSSQSGHNTVSWYQQALGQGPQFIFQYYREEENGRGNFPPRFSGLQFPNYSSELNVNALELDDSALYLCASSLGRSIYEQYFGPGTRLTVT.

The chain combines TRBV7-2 with TRBJ1-1; D is possibly TRBD1 (5 bases). This CDR3 is built from 13 residues. Germline-derived CDR1 and CDR2 are SGHTA and FQGNSA. The V and J ends lost 4 bases and 3 bases respectively, with 9 bases between them. The CDR3 loop is CASSSQEDTEAFF. DNA of the CDR3: TGTGCCAGCAGCTCACAGGAAGACACTGAAGCTTTCTTT.

The chain recombines TRBV5-6 with TRBJ1-1; 7 bases fit TRBD1. The junction had 5 bases not matched to a gene; V was cut back by 2 bases and J by 4 bases. The CDR3 totals 14 residues. Germline loops: CDR1 SGHDT, CDR2 YYEEEE. The CDR3 protein is CASSFLPGGTEAFF. CDR3 coding DNA: TGTGCCAGCAGCTTTCTGCCAGGGGGCACTGAAGCTTTCTTT.

The sample holds a few counts of this clone. V usage is TRBV7-2 and J usage is TRBJ1-1, with D perhaps matching TRBD1 (5 bases). CDR3 length: 15 amino acids. Looked up from germline, CDR1 is SGHTA and CDR2 is FQGNSA. Trimming pared 2 bases from V and 0 bases from J, leaving 10 bases between. This CDR3 reads CASSLTTGMNTEAFF. The CDR3 nucleotides read TGTGCCAGCAGCTTAACTACAGGAATGAACACTGAAGCTTTCTTT. Filled out from reference TRBV7-2 and TRBJ1-1, the complete variable domain reads GAGVSQSPSNKVTEKGKDVELRCDPISGHTALYWYRQSLGQGLEFLIYFQGNSAPDKSGLPSDRFSAERTGGSVSTLTIQRTQQEDSAVYLCASSLTTGMNTEAFFGQGTRLTVV.

The chain links TRBV4-3 to TRBJ1-2, with 8 bases fitting TRBD1. Trimming cost V 4 bases and J 5 bases; bases outside gene matches: 9. This CDR3 is 15 amino acids long. Germline assignment: CDR1 LGHNA and CDR2 YSLEER. The CDR3 nucleotides are TGCGCCAGCAGCCCCGTGGACAGGGAAAGTTATGGCTACACCTTC. It specifies CASSPVDRESYGYTF.

This clone was seen a single time. V and J are TRBV27 and TRBJ1-1, with no clear D. The CDR3 covers 14 residues. Looked up from germline, CDR1 is MNHEY and CDR2 is SMNVEV (reference sequence). V lost 3 bases to trimming and J lost 5 bases, with 13 bases between them. The CDR3: CASSFGSGWTEAFF. The CDR3 coding sequence is TGTGCCAGCAGTTTTGGGAGCGGTTGGACTGAAGCTTTCTTT.

The V call is TRBV30, the J call TRBJ1-1; TRBD1 matches at 7 bases. The CDR3 covers 14 residues. The germline CDR1 and CDR2 sequences are GTSNPN and SVGIG (reference sequence). Unmatched junction bases numbered 7, after V lost 0 bases and J lost 6 bases. CDR3 in DNA: TGTGCCTGGAGTGTATTACAGGGGCTGTCTGAAGCTTTCTTT. This sequence encodes CAWSVLQGLSEAFF.

This clone has a handful of counts. This chain uses TRBV4-1 with TRBJ2-1; D remains unclear. V was clipped by 4 bases and J by 4 bases, with 2 bases between them. Germline loops: CDR1 MGHRA, CDR2 YSYEKL. CDR3 length: 11 residues. The CDR3 is CASSLYNEQFF. The CDR3, as DNA: TGCGCCAGCAGCCTATACAATGAGCAGTTCTTC.

The chain is built from TRBV11-1 and TRBJ2-7; the match to TRBD1 covers 7 bases. Germline V gives CDR1 SGHAT, CDR2 FQDESV (reference sequence). The trim removed 5 bases at V and 4 bases at J, leaving 2 bases unmatched. The CDR3 extends over 12 amino acids. CDR3: CASSTTGYEQYF. The CDR3 nucleotides are TGTGCCAGCAGCACGACAGGGTACGAGCAGTACTTC.

For the CDR3, the DNA is TGCAGCGTCCCTAGCGGGCGGCCCCTGGATACGCAGTATTTT. Its translation is CSVPSGRPLDTQYF. The V gene is TRBV29-1, the J gene TRBJ2-3; 8 positions match TRBD2. This CDR3 spans 14 amino acids. CDR1 and CDR2 from the germline V gene are SQVTM and ANQGSEA. Unmatched junction bases numbered 11, after V lost 6 bases and J lost 6 bases.